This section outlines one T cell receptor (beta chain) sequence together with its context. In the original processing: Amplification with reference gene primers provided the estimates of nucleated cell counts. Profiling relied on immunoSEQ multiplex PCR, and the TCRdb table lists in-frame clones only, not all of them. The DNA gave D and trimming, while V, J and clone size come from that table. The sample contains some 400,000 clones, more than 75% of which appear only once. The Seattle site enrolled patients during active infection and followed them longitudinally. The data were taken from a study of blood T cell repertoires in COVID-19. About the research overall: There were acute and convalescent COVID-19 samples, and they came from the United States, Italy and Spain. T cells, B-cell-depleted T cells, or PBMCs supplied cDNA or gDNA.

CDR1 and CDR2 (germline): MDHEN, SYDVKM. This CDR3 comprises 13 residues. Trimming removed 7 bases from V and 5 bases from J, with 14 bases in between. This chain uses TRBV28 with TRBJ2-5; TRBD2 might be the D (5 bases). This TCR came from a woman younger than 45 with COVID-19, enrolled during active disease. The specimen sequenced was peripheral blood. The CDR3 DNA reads TGTGCCAGCAATAAGGACTCTCGGGAGACCCAGTACTTC. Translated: CASNKDSRETQYF.